Listed below are T cell receptor beta chains from one sample, sequenced in a study of human T cells and chemical hapten exposure. TCRdb analysed the RACE reads with MiXCR anew, one entry per CDR3 protein. The repertoire holds about 120,000 distinct CDR3 sequences, with about an eighth as singletons. Source: whole blood, taken in connection with sensitization to the hapten diphenylcyclopropenone (DPC). The receptors originated from a woman aged 50 to 65 with alopecia areata. Some clones in this sample may be carry-over from other donors' samples. Both conserved end residues are part of each CDR3. D genes are given only for firm matches. Some rows mark clone size as missing; the rest say once, few, many or name a class of expanded clone.

D gene	clone size	J gene	V gene	CDR3 protein	CDR3 DNA
NA	many	TRBJ2-5	TRBV2	CASSEEETQYF	TGTGCCAGCAGTGAGGAAGAGACCCAGTACTTC
NA	many	TRBJ2-7	TRBV20-1	CSARSQEIYYEQYF	TGCAGTGCTAGAAGCCAGGAGATTTACTACGAGCAGTACTTC
NA	NA	TRBJ1-3	TRBV5-5	CASSISTLAGNTIYF	TGTGCCAGCAGCATCTCGACCCTGGCTGGAAACACCATATATTTT
NA	many	TRBJ1-5	TRBV20-1	CSARGLTSNQPQHF	TGCAGTGCTCGAGGACTGACTAGCAATCAGCCCCAGCATTTT
NA	NA	TRBJ2-2	TRBV28	CASSFATGLAGELFF	TGTGCCAGCAGTTTTGCCACAGGGTTGGCCGGGGAGCTGTTTTTT
TRBD1	few	TRBJ2-6	TRBV9	CASSPARGNGANVLTF	TGTGCCAGCAGCCCCGCCAGGGGGAATGGGGCCAACGTCCTGACTTTC
NA	NA	TRBJ1-1	TRBV28	CGTGLRNTEAFF	TGTGGGACCGGACTCAGAAACACTGAAGCTTTCTTT
TRBD1	many	TRBJ2-1	TRBV5-1	CASSLQSGTGKEDEQFF	TGCGCCAGCAGTTTACAATCCGGGACAGGGAAAGAGGATGAGCAGTTCTTC
NA	NA	TRBJ1-3	TRBV20-1	CSASLGNTIYF	TGCAGTGCTAGTCTGGGAAACACCATATATTTT
NA	many	TRBJ1-1	TRBV6-5	CASNLDTLNTEAFF	TGTGCCAGCAATCTAGACACCTTGAACACTGAAGCTTTCTTT
TRBD1	few	TRBJ2-7	TRBV3-1	CASSRTQGSEQYF	TGTGCCAGCAGCCGAACACAGGGGAGCGAGCAGTACTTC
NA	NA	TRBJ2-1	TRBV4-1	CASSQDLIGVFYNEQFF	TGCGCCAGCAGCCAAGATTTAATAGGGGTATTTTACAATGAGCAGTTCTTC
NA	NA	TRBJ2-2	TRBV11-1	CASSLAAVTGELFF	TGTGCCAGCAGCTTAGCGGCAGTAACCGGGGAGCTGTTTTTT
NA	many	TRBJ1-1	TRBV7-9	CASSLFDTPNTEAFF	TGTGCCAGCAGCTTATTTGACACGCCGAACACTGAAGCTTTCTTT
TRBD1	many	TRBJ1-6	TRBV6-5	CASRGDRDNSPLHF	TGTGCCAGCAGGGGGGACAGGGATAATTCACCCCTCCACTTT
NA	few	TRBJ1-1	TRBV28	CAGISAENTEAFF	TGTGCCGGTATCTCCGCAGAGAACACTGAAGCTTTCTTT
NA	many	TRBJ1-2	TRBV7-9	CASSFHTMAHGYTF	TGTGCCAGCAGCTTTCACACTATGGCGCATGGCTACACCTTC
NA	few	TRBJ2-3	TRBV7-6	CASSLLAYPSDTQYF	TGTGCCAGCAGCTTACTAGCGTACCCATCAGATACGCAGTATTTT
NA	few	TRBJ2-7	TRBV27	CASSLGGPSYEQYF	TGTGCCAGCAGTTTGGGGGGTCCCTCCTACGAGCAGTACTTC
TRBD2	few	TRBJ2-3	TRBV10-3	CAISDREGSTDTQYF	TGTGCCATCAGTGACCGGGAGGGGAGTACAGATACGCAGTATTTT
NA	NA	TRBJ1-5	TRBV12-3/TRBV12-4	CASKAQGQPQHF	TGTGCCAGCAAAGCTCAGGGACAGCCCCAGCATTTT
NA	few	TRBJ2-7	TRBV18	CASSTGSYEQYF	TGTGCCAGCTCTACAGGATCCTACGAGCAGTACTTC
NA	NA	TRBJ1-4	TRBV10-2	CASRETGRDEKLFF	TGCGCCAGCCGGGAGACAGGACGAGACGAAAAACTGTTTTTT
NA	many	TRBJ1-4	TRBV7-2	CASSFANEKLFF	TGTGCCAGCAGCTTCGCTAATGAAAAACTGTTTTTT
TRBD2	few	TRBJ2-3	TRBV18	CASSPTSGVQDTQYF	TGTGCCAGCTCCCCTACTAGCGGGGTTCAAGATACGCAGTATTTT
TRBD2	NA	TRBJ2-3	TRBV7-2	CASSLGTSGGSNTQYF	TGTGCCAGCAGCTTAGGGACTAGCGGGGGATCAAATACGCAGTATTTT
TRBD1	NA	TRBJ1-2	TRBV5-5	CASSPIWTGVVDYGYTF	TGTGCCAGCAGCCCAATCTGGACAGGGGTGGTGGACTATGGCTACACCTTC
NA	NA	TRBJ1-2	TRBV6-5	CASTHSSGKSPYGYTF	TGTGCCAGCACCCACTCATCGGGGAAGTCCCCATATGGCTACACCTTC
NA	many	TRBJ2-2	TRBV7-2	CASSLILGNTGELFF	TGTGCCAGCAGCTTAATCCTTGGAAACACCGGGGAGCTGTTTTTT
TRBD2	few	TRBJ2-1	TRBV2	CASSVSTGLAVNEQFF	TGTGCCAGCAGTGTCTCTACCGGACTAGCGGTCAATGAGCAGTTCTTC
NA	NA	TRBJ2-3	TRBV20-1	CSARDVGLRQQYF	TGCAGTGCTAGAGATGTGGGGCTCAGGCAGCAGTATTTT
NA	many	TRBJ1-3	TRBV28	CASSLPGHTIYF	TGTGCCAGCAGTTTACCGGGTCACACCATATATTTT
NA	few	TRBJ2-5	TRBV28	CASSFLASLYQETQYF	TGTGCCAGCAGTTTCTTAGCTAGTCTATACCAAGAGACCCAGTACTTC
NA	many	TRBJ2-3	TRBV7-2	CASSGQQTSTQYF	TGTGCCAGCAGCGGACAACAAACAAGTACGCAGTATTTT
NA	many	TRBJ2-4	TRBV5-8	CASIRTEKGQNIQYF	TGTGCCAGCATCCGGACCGAAAAGGGGCAAAACATTCAGTACTTC
TRBD2	NA	TRBJ2-3	TRBV7-2	CASSLSGGPDTQYF	TGTGCCAGCAGCTTATCGGGAGGGCCAGATACGCAGTATTTT
TRBD2	NA	TRBJ2-2	TRBV4-2	CASSQSGTNTGELFF	TGTGCCAGCAGCCAAAGCGGGACGAACACCGGGGAGCTGTTTTTT